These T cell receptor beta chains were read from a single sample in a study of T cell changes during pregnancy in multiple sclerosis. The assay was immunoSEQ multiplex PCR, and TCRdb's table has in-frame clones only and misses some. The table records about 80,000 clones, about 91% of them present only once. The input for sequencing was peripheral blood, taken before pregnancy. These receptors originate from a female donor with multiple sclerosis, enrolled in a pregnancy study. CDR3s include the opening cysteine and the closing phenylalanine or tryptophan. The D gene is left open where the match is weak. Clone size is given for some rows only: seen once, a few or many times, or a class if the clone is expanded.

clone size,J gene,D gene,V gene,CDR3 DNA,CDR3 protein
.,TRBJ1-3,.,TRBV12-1,TGTGCCAGCAGCTCCGTTCCCGTTCTCTCTGGAAACACCATATATTTT,CASSSVPVLSGNTIYF
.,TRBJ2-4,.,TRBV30,TGTGCCTGGAGTGAAGAGCTAGCCAAAAACATTCAGTACTTC,CAWSEELAKNIQYF
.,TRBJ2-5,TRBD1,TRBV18,TGTGCCAGCTCACCAACGGGACAGGGGGCTGGGGAGACCCAGTACTTC,CASSPTGQGAGETQYF
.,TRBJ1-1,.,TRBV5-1,TGCGCCAGCAGCTTGGATGGTGTCGGTGCTGGTGCTTTCTTT,CASSLDGVGAGAFF
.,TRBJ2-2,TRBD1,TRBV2,TGTGCCAGCAGTGGGACAGGGGGAGCAGCCGGGGAGCTGTTTTTT,CASSGTGGAAGELFF
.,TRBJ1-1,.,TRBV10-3,TGTGCCATCACAACCAGGGTTAACACTGAAGCTTTCTTT,CAITTRVNTEAFF
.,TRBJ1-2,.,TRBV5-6,TGTGCCAGCAGCTTGGGGAGGGGTTGGGGCTACACCTTC,CASSLGRGWGYTF
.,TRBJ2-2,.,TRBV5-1,TGCGCCAGCAGCTTGTCGACGACTAACACCGGGGAGCTGTTTTTT,CASSLSTTNTGELFF
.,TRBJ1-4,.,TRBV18,TGTGCCAGCTCACCACCGTGGGAGGGTCTCGGTGAAAAACTGTTTTTT,CASSPPWEGLGEKLFF
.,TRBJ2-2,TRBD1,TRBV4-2,TGTGCCAGCAGCCCGCGCGGGACAGGGGGCATCGGGGAGCTGTTTTTT,CASSPRGTGGIGELFF
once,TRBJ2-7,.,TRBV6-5,TGTGCCAGCAGTTACTCGATCGCCGCGTCGGGGGAGCAGTACTTC,CASSYSIAASGEQYF
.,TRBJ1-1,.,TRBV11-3,TGTGCCAGCAGCCCTGGACAGAACACTGAAGCTTTCTTT,CASSPGQNTEAFF
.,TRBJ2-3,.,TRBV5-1,TGCGCCAGCAGCTGGGGGGAGAAAACAGATACGCAGTATTTT,CASSWGEKTDTQYF
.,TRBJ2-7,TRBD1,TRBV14,TGTGCCAGCAGCCAAGACCCCCTCCTTACAGGGGGAATCCCCTACGAGCAGTACTTC,CASSQDPLLTGGIPYEQYF
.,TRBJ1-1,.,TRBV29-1,TGCAGCATAAACCGCGGGGGAGTGAACACTGAAGCTTTCTTT,CSINRGGVNTEAFF